This is a list of T cell receptor beta chains from one sample in a study of control samples from healthy donors and cancer patients. Here immunoSEQ multiplex PCR was the method, and the copy in TCRdb shows in-frame clones only, minus some. The table records about 92,000 clones, about four fifths of them present only once. Sequencing was done on a sample of blood. These receptors came from a woman aged 55-69 years in good health. CDR3s include the opening cysteine and the closing phenylalanine or tryptophan. Clone size is given for some rows only: seen once, a few or many times, or a class if the clone is expanded.

CDR3 | V | size | length | J
CASSYGDNADGYTF | TRBV6-6 | NA | 14 | TRBJ1-2
CASSATGISPLHF | TRBV9 | NA | 13 | TRBJ1-6
CASSLVLAADTQYF | TRBV11-2 | NA | 14 | TRBJ2-3
CASRFYRYSNQPQHF | TRBV28 | NA | 15 | TRBJ1-5
CASSARGEQFF | TRBV6-4 | NA | 11 | TRBJ2-1
CASSYKLGTDTQYF | TRBV6-5 | NA | 14 | TRBJ2-3
CAVLRAASYEQYF | TRBV6-5 | NA | 13 | TRBJ2-7
CATSDWNTNQPQHF | TRBV24-1 | NA | 14 | TRBJ1-5
CASSLGEQTQYF | TRBV5-4 | NA | 12 | TRBJ2-3
CASSLNRAYEQYF | TRBV5-6 | NA | 13 | TRBJ2-7
CASSSQTSGGDTQYF | TRBV7-2 | NA | 15 | TRBJ2-3
CASSQERVSGNEQFF | TRBV3-1/TRBV3-2 | NA | 15 | TRBJ2-1
CASSTRDRGLMNTEAFF | TRBV27 | NA | 17 | TRBJ1-1
CASSIQGITDTQYF | TRBV19 | NA | 14 | TRBJ2-3
CASSIDGDRGYEQYF | TRBV19 | NA | 15 | TRBJ2-7
CASSSWDIPEAFF | TRBV27 | NA | 13 | TRBJ1-1
CASGLSSYNSPLHF | TRBV27 | NA | 14 | TRBJ1-6
CASMGGAGEGELFF | TRBV10-2 | NA | 14 | TRBJ2-2
CASSYRTGENSPLHF | TRBV6-5 | NA | 15 | TRBJ1-6
CSVWEGNTIYF | TRBV29-1 | NA | 11 | TRBJ1-3
CASSFGRENTGELFF | TRBV28 | NA | 15 | TRBJ2-2
CASSLEHRTSTDTQYF | TRBV5-8 | NA | 16 | TRBJ2-3
CSVRGAGVNTEAFF | TRBV29-1 | few | 14 | TRBJ1-1
CASNRDRGVNYGYTF | TRBV2 | NA | 15 | TRBJ1-2
CASSLGRAGTQYF | TRBV5-6 | once | 13 | TRBJ2-5
CASSAQVSAYGYTF | TRBV28 | NA | 14 | TRBJ1-2
CASSPPGQFYEQYF | TRBV5-6 | NA | 14 | TRBJ2-7
CASSMVGTGTGGEQYF | TRBV5-1 | NA | 16 | TRBJ2-7
CASSLGAPGAGANVLTF | TRBV7-6 | NA | 17 | TRBJ2-6
CASSVDENYGYTF | TRBV9 | NA | 13 | TRBJ1-2
CASSHWTDASYGYTF | TRBV3-1/TRBV3-2 | NA | 15 | TRBJ1-2
CASSFRLAAWRETQYF | TRBV5-8 | NA | 16 | TRBJ2-5
CASSRGQYYEQYF | TRBV3-1/TRBV3-2 | NA | 13 | TRBJ2-7
CASSGATGGAGFRNSPLHF | TRBV6-1 | NA | 19 | TRBJ1-6
CAISAGTGGSYEQYF | TRBV10-3 | NA | 15 | TRBJ2-7
CASSQGEGFYEQFF | TRBV4-3 | NA | 14 | TRBJ2-1
CAISGGRFNEKLFF | TRBV7-9 | few | 14 | TRBJ1-4
CASSETGSGNTIYF | TRBV6-6 | NA | 14 | TRBJ1-3
CASSLGERATDTQYF | TRBV11-3 | NA | 15 | TRBJ2-3
CASSRTGESSYNEQFF | TRBV2 | once | 16 | TRBJ2-1
CSVSEPFPGQAYNEQFF | TRBV29-1 | NA | 17 | TRBJ2-1
CASSLQGYEQYF | TRBV7-9 | NA | 12 | TRBJ2-7
CASSLTSGSTYEQYF | TRBV28 | NA | 15 | TRBJ2-7
CASSLSTQMNTEAFF | TRBV5-5 | NA | 15 | TRBJ1-1
CASSQTDGASYEQYF | TRBV3-1/TRBV3-2 | NA | 15 | TRBJ2-7
CASSDSGGGRHASYNEQFF | TRBV7-9 | NA | 19 | TRBJ2-1
CASSRGTGETQYF | TRBV11-3 | NA | 13 | TRBJ2-5
CASESGQGAYEQYF | TRBV5-6 | once | 14 | TRBJ2-7
CATSSFELQGQPQHF | TRBV15 | NA | 15 | TRBJ1-5
CASGRNTEAFF | TRBV7-9 | once | 11 | TRBJ1-1
CASSPWGSGGTSGLTYEQYF | TRBV5-1 | NA | 20 | TRBJ2-7
CASNLGSGVAEAFF | TRBV2 | few | 14 | TRBJ1-1
CASLGNQGDHPWIPLF | TRBV4-2 | NA | 16 | TRBJ1-2
CASSLPPGPQHF | TRBV5-8 | few | 12 | TRBJ1-5
CASKQTSGNYNEQFF | TRBV10-2 | many | 15 | TRBJ2-1